This T cell receptor beta chain was profiled in a study of radiotherapy plus CTLA-4 blockade in lung cancer listed by TCRdb under 2018. As for the study more broadly: Objective responses occurred in 18% of enrolled patients, and 30% to 40% achieved disease control.

The library was built by means of the immunoSEQ multiplex PCR assay. What TCRdb holds here is the immuneACCESS table cut down to in-frame rearrangements. Part of the clones is not present; checked against another copy, under half of the missing clones reflect an unresolved V gene, and the others are unexplained. Within this sample are nearly 110,000 clones, with around 85% of them counted one time only. Jointly, the top ten make up about 2.2% of the sample. Focal radiation therapy combined with CTLA-4 blockade (ipilimumab) was tested in patients with chemo-refractory metastatic non-small-cell lung cancer. In the case of this clone: There is no known antigen for this receptor. No base quality information exists; no much larger clone differs at one position.

Findings and caveats that apply to the study as a whole: The strongest predictors of response were reported to be early dynamic shifts in blood T cell clones along with a rise in serum interferon-beta following radiation. TCR clones derived from tumors expanded in peripheral blood after treatment with radiotherapy and ipilimumab.

The CDR3 numbers 15 residues from cysteine through phenylalanine. The retained sequence is limited to the CDR3, 45 bases, with the frame set at the first base. V is pruned by 1 base and J by 3 bases, leaving 5 bases of the junction without a gene match. Reading the germline V gene gives CDR1 LGHNA and CDR2 YSLEER. The material was peripheral blood, obtained from a patient treated with radiotherapy plus ipilimumab. Recombination linked TRBV4-3 to TRBJ2-7; TRBD2 lines up with 8 middle nucleotides. The receptor comes from a human donor with non-small cell lung cancer that progressed on radiotherapy plus ipilimumab. Some clones in this sample may be carry-over from other donors' samples. CDR3 region: CASSQVWTSSYEQYF. The DNA sequence is as follows: TGCGCCAGCAGCCAAGTGTGGACTAGCAGCTACGAGCAGTACTTC.